The 7 T cell receptor beta chains below come from one sample, sequenced in a study of CD8 T cells in Susac syndrome. Random hexamers served to reverse transcribe roughly 0.5 to 1 ug RNA. MiXCR, applied by TCRdb to the immunoSEQ multiplex PCR reads, yields one record per CDR3 protein. The sample holds some 110,000 distinct CDR3 sequences; 85% to 95% are singletons and the top ten take roughly 0.088%. What was sequenced was CD4+ T cells from PBMCs. These receptors were collected from a human donor with multiple sclerosis.

The rearrangement uses TRBV28 and TRBJ2-2; D is uncertain. Trimming cost V 1 base and J 7 bases, with 7 bases left between them. Germline values: CDR1 MDHEN, CDR2 SYDVKM. CDR3 length equals 13 residues. The CDR3 nucleotides are TGTGCCAGCAGTTTATTACGGGTCGGGGAGCTGTTTTTT. It translates to CASSLLRVGELFF.

The rearrangement joins TRBV29-1 to TRBJ1-1; D not certain. Trimming removed 2 bases from V and 1 base from J, with 17 bases in between. This CDR3 is 16 amino acids long. Germline V gene lookup returns CDR1 SQVTM and CDR2 ANQGSEA. This CDR3 reads CSVESVGLFRNTEAFF. The CDR3 region has the DNA TGCAGCGTTGAATCTGTGGGGTTGTTCCGGAACACTGAAGCTTTCTTT.

The genes are TRBV4-1 and TRBJ2-3; perhaps D is TRBD1 or TRBD2 (5 bases each). V was pared by 9 bases and J by 5 bases, with 18 bases between. CDR3 size: 14 residues. The germline V gene encodes CDR1 MGHRA and CDR2 YSYEKL. In DNA, the CDR3 is TGCGCCAGTACCCACCCGGGACGGCAAGATACGCAGTATTTT. Translating gives CASTHPGRQDTQYF.

The genes are TRBV7-9 and TRBJ2-5, with D perhaps assigned TRBD1 or TRBD2 (5 bases each). The length of the CDR3 is 13 residues. Germline CDR1 reads SEHNR; CDR2 reads FQNEAQ (reference sequence). V was shortened by 10 bases and J by 4 bases, with 16 bases between the two germline ends. The DNA of the CDR3 is TGTGCCACTGGGGGTCCGGCGGGAGAGACCCAGTACTTC. It translates to CATGGPAGETQYF. Looking up the rest from reference TRBV7-9 and TRBJ2-5 gives the full variable domain: DTGVSQNPRHKITKRGQNVTFRCDPISEHNRLYWYRQTLGQGPEFLTYFQNEAQLEKSRLLSDRFSAERPKGSFSTLEIQRTEQGDSAMYLCATGGPAGETQYFGPGTRLLVL.

The J gene is TRBJ2-3, the V gene TRBV2; TRBD1 is a possible D gene (6 bases). The V end lost 6 bases, the J end lost 2 bases, and 12 bases lay between the germline ends. CDR1 SNHLY and CDR2 FYNNEI come from the germline V gene. The CDR3 contains 14 residues. The CDR3, as DNA: TGTGCCAGCAGCAGGGGCAGGTACACAGATACGCAGTATTTT. This encodes CASSRGRYTDTQYF. Full variable domain (missing parts from reference TRBV2 and TRBJ2-3): EPEVTQTPSHQVTQMGQEVILRCVPISNHLYFYWYRQILGQKVEFLVSFYNNEISEKSEIFDDQFSVERPDGSNFTLKIRSTKLEDSAMYFCASSRGRYTDTQYFGPGTRLTVL.

A few counts support this clonotype. The CDR3 DNA reads TGTGCCAGCAGGGCTCTCGGCGAGCAGTTCTTC. This translates into CASRALGEQFF. The chain has TRBV6-1 and TRBJ2-1; unclear D gene. Germline V CDR1 and CDR2: MNHNS, SASEGT. V was pared by 6 bases and J by 10 bases, with 10 bases between. The CDR3 spans 11 residues.

The V gene is TRBV20-1, the J gene TRBJ1-5; D remains ambiguous. Germline V gene lookup returns CDR1 DFQATT and CDR2 SNEGSKA (reference sequence). This CDR3 has 18 amino acids. Trimming shortened V by 4 bases and J by 0 bases, and 22 bases separated the two germline ends. Written as DNA, the CDR3 is TGCAGTGCTATCCAACCGACGGGCTTTACTTATAGCAATCAGCCCCAGCATTTT. It yields the protein CSAIQPTGFTYSNQPQHF.